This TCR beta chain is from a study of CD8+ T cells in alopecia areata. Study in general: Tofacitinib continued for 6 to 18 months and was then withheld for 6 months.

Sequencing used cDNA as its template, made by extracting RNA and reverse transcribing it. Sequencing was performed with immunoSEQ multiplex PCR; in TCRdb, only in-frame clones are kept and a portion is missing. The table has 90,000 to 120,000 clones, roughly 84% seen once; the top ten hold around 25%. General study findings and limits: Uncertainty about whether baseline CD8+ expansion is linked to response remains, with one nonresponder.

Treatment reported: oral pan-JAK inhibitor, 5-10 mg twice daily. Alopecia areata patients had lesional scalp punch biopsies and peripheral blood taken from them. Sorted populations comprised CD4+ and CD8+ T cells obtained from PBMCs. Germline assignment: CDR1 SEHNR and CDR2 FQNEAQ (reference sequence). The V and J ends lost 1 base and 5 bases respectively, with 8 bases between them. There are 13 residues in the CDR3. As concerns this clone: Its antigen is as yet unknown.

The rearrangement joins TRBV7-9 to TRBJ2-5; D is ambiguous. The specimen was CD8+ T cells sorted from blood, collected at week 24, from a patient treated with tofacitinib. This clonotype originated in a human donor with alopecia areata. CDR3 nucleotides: TGTGCCAGCAGCTTAGGGAGAGTGGAGACCCAGTACTTC. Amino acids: CASSLGRVETQYF.